A selection of T cell receptor beta chains follows, all from one sample in a study of regulatory T cells in long-lasting Graves disease. TCRdb reprocessed the multiplex PCR reads with MiXCR, giving one entry per CDR3 protein. This sample yields over 500,000 distinct CDR3 sequences, of which 16% are seen a single time; about 12% belongs to the top ten. This sample also appeared in a second study, on T cells in Graves' hyperthyroidism and ophthalmopathy.

The source was peripheral blood mononuclear cells (PBMCs), collected at new diagnosis, from a patient treated with antithyroid drugs. These receptor sequences come from a man between 18 and 35 years old with Graves disease. CDR3s include the opening cysteine and the closing phenylalanine or tryptophan. A D gene is named only where the DNA matches it firmly. A clone size is listed for some rows: how often the clone was seen (once, few, many), or a class if it is expanded.

CAWSVLLYNEQFF	TGTGCCTGGAGTGTTCTGCTCTACAATGAGCAGTTCTTC	.	TRBV30	TRBJ2-1	few
CASSQATGRYNSPLHF	TGTGCCAGCAGCCAAGCAACTGGACGGTATAATTCACCCCTCCACTTT	.	TRBV3-1	TRBJ1-6	few
CAWRLAGQETQYF	TGTGCCTGGAGGCTAGCGGGGCAAGAGACCCAGTACTTC	TRBD2	TRBV30	TRBJ2-5	few
CSVTGQGTADTQYF	TGCAGCGTGACTGGACAGGGGACGGCAGATACGCAGTATTTT	TRBD1	TRBV29-1	TRBJ2-3	many
CASSPIGRSDYGYTF	TGCGCCAGCAGCCCCATCGGGAGGTCGGACTATGGCTACACCTTC	.	TRBV4-1	TRBJ1-2	.
CASSLFFGDSGYEQYF	TGTGCCAGCAGTTTATTCTTCGGGGACTCAGGATACGAGCAGTACTTC	.	TRBV27	TRBJ2-7	few
CASSHGGQGAYEQYF	TGCGCCAGCAGCCACGGAGGGCAGGGGGCTTACGAGCAGTACTTC	TRBD1	TRBV4-1	TRBJ2-7	.
CASSEVGGSIYNEQFF	TGTGCCAGCAGTGAAGTGGGCGGGAGTATCTACAATGAGCAGTTCTTC	TRBD2	TRBV6-1	TRBJ2-1	few
CAVQRDNPNNEQFF	TGTGCCGTCCAACGGGACAACCCAAACAATGAGCAGTTCTTC	.	TRBV10-3	TRBJ2-1	many
CASRRAGGIDNEQFF	TGCGCCAGCAGGAGGGCGGGAGGGATCGACAATGAGCAGTTCTTC	TRBD2	TRBV10-2	TRBJ2-1	few
CAWSSQGRTYEQYF	TGTGCCTGGAGTAGTCAGGGAAGAACCTACGAGCAGTACTTC	.	TRBV30	TRBJ2-7	few
CASSPEMADTQYF	TGTGCCAGCAGCCCTGAGATGGCAGATACGCAGTATTTT	.	TRBV7-3	TRBJ2-3	.
CASSLDHRQLTGELFF	TGTGCCAGCAGCTTGGACCACCGACAGCTCACCGGGGAGCTGTTTTTT	.	TRBV5-6	TRBJ2-2	.
CASSYSNEGAKGYTF	TGTGCCAGCAGTTACTCGAACGAGGGGGCGAAAGGCTACACCTTC	TRBD1	TRBV6-9	TRBJ1-2	.
CASSAGGQKSNTEAFF	TGTGCCAGCAGCGCTGGAGGGCAAAAGTCGAACACTGAAGCTTTCTTT	.	TRBV9	TRBJ1-1	.
CASSVGQGSGNTIYF	TGTGCCAGCAGCGTTGGGCAGGGCTCTGGAAACACCATATATTTT	.	TRBV9	TRBJ1-3	few
CSVLGQGPTEAFF	TGCAGCGTCCTGGGACAGGGACCGACTGAAGCTTTCTTT	TRBD1	TRBV29-1	TRBJ1-1	many